What follows are 13 T cell receptor beta chains derived from one specimen sequenced in a study of OX40 agonist ivuxolimab in advanced cancers. The library came from the immunoSEQ multiplex PCR assay. This immuneACCESS table, as held by TCRdb, lists in-frame sequences with V and J called but not all clones. Of the missing ones, under half trace to an unresolved V gene in checked studies; the others have no known cause. For this sample the table gives just over 60,000 clones, of which 92% were detected only once. The ten largest make up 0.5% to 0.75% of the sample. The sample here was CD4+ or CD8+ T cells sorted from blood, taken in a trial of the OX40 agonist ivuxolimab. These receptors were obtained from an adult with an advanced solid tumor such as melanoma, head and neck, liver or kidney cancer.

The chain recombines TRBV10-3 with TRBJ1-6; D is unclear. CDR1 and CDR2 from the germline V gene are ENHRY and SYGVKD. V was cut by 0 bases and J by 9 bases, with 18 bases left in between. This CDR3 is 17 amino acids long. The CDR3 here is CAISESIGESGSSPLHF. The CDR3 DNA sequence: TGTGCCATCAGTGAGTCGATTGGGGAAAGCGGAAGTTCACCCCTCCACTTT.

The chain couples TRBV7-9 to TRBJ1-6; 9 bases agree with TRBD1. Germline CDR1 is SEHNR and CDR2 is FQNEAQ (reference sequence). With 3 bases clipped from V and 8 bases from J, the junction kept 5 bases outside the gene matches. This CDR3 is built from 15 residues. The CDR3 coding sequence is TGTGCCAGCAGCTTCGGACAGGGGAGTTATTCACCCCTCCACTTT. It encodes CASSFGQGSYSPLHF. The variable domain in full, completed from reference TRBV7-9 and TRBJ1-6, reads DTGVSQNPRHKITKRGQNVTFRCDPISEHNRLYWYRQTLGQGPEFLTYFQNEAQLEKSRLLSDRFSAERPKGSFSTLEIQRTEQGDSAMYLCASSFGQGSYSPLHFGNGTRLTVT.

This rearrangement joins TRBV5-4 to TRBJ1-3; D ambiguous. Germline CDR1 SGHNT, CDR2 YYREEE (reference sequence). This CDR3 is 15 amino acids long. The ends were cut back, 2 bases at V and 2 bases at J, with 11 bases in the middle. In DNA form, the CDR3 reads TGTGCCAGCAGCTTAAGTTTGAATCCTGGAAACACCATATATTTT. Translated: CASSLSLNPGNTIYF.

V gene TRBV2 combines with J gene TRBJ2-1, with D tentatively TRBD1 (5 bases). Between the trimmed V and J ends, which lost 10 bases and 0 bases, there was a span of 13 bases. The CDR3 covers 14 residues. Germline-derived CDR1 and CDR2 are SNHLY and FYNNEI. CDR3 sequence: CATRPTASYNEQFF. CDR3 coding DNA: TGTGCCACCCGTCCGACAGCCTCCTACAATGAGCAGTTCTTC.

The CDR3 region is CASSSDPANGYQPQHF. DNA of the CDR3: TGTGCCAGCAGCTCGGACCCCGCGAACGGTTATCAGCCCCAGCATTTT. J is TRBJ1-5 and V is TRBV7-8; D ambiguous. The germline V gene encodes CDR1 SGHVS and CDR2 FQNEAQ. Trimming left V 4 bases short and J 5 bases short, with 18 bases between. The CDR3 spans 16 residues.

The chain combines TRBV2 with TRBJ1-4, with TRBD1 matching over 8 bases. Germline V gene data show CDR1 as SNHLY and CDR2 as FYNNEI. The CDR3 has 13 residues. V trimming: 8 bases; J trimming: 6 bases; junction bases outside the gene matches: 5. CDR3 DNA: TGTGCCAGCCGGGACAGGATTTATGAAAAACTGTTTTTT. Its protein is CASRDRIYEKLFF. The variable domain in full, with the rest retrieved from reference TRBV2 and TRBJ1-4, is EPEVTQTPSHQVTQMGQEVILRCVPISNHLYFYWYRQILGQKVEFLVSFYNNEISEKSEIFDDQFSVERPDGSNFTLKIRSTKLEDSAMYFCASRDRIYEKLFFGSGTQLSVL.

The V call is TRBV2, the J call TRBJ2-7, with 7 bases that match TRBD1. This CDR3 is built from 16 residues. V was clipped by 4 bases and J by 1 base; unmatched bases: 10. Germline CDR1 reads SNHLY; CDR2 reads FYNNEI. The CDR3 is CASSAPDRALSYEQYF. The CDR3 nucleotides read TGTGCCAGCAGTGCCCCTGACAGGGCCCTTTCCTACGAGCAGTACTTC.

A single count supports this clone. J is TRBJ2-1 and V is TRBV5-4; the D is unclear. V was cut by 0 bases and J by 8 bases, with 18 bases left in between. The CDR3 loop spans 16 amino acids. In germline, CDR1 is SGHNT, CDR2 YYREEE (reference sequence). CDR3 DNA sequence: TGTGCCAGCAGCTTGGATGGACGGGCCTCAGGAGATGAGCAGTTCTTC. This sequence encodes CASSLDGRASGDEQFF.

J is TRBJ1-1 and V is TRBV6-5, with D possibly TRBD1 on 5 matching bases. V lost 1 base and J lost 0, with 9 bases in between. Germline CDR1 and CDR2: MNHEY and SVGAGI. This CDR3 contains 15 residues. CDR3 residues: CASSYFQGMNTEAFF. The CDR3 DNA reads as TGTGCCAGCAGTTACTTCCAGGGCATGAACACTGAAGCTTTCTTT.

This clone was observed a few times. The chain joins TRBV9 to TRBJ1-2; 12 bases align to TRBD1. V was pared by 5 bases and J by 8 bases, with 7 bases of the junction left unmatched. CDR3 length: 14 residues. Germline loops: CDR1 SGDLS, CDR2 YYNGEE. The CDR3 nucleotides read TGTGCCAGCAGGAAGGGACAGGGGGCGAAAGGCTACACCTTC. It codes for CASRKGQGAKGYTF.

The chain joins TRBV19 to TRBJ2-2; the match to TRBD1 covers 9 bases. Germline V CDR1 and CDR2: LNHDA, SQIVND (reference sequence). The CDR3 contains 15 residues. J gave up 6 bases and V 5 bases, and 7 bases lay outside the gene matches. In DNA, the CDR3 is TGTGCCAGTAGTCCGGGACAGGGTCAAGCCGGGGAGCTGTTTTTT. It translates to CASSPGQGQAGELFF.

This clone was seen a single time. The chain is built from TRBV4-1 and TRBJ1-6; D gene uncertain. CDR1 MGHRA and CDR2 YSYEKL come from the germline V gene. V lost 0 bases, J lost 6 bases, and 6 bases lay in between. There are 14 residues in the CDR3. CDR3 in amino acids: CASSQDTTNSPLHF. Written as DNA, the CDR3 is TGCGCCAGCAGCCAAGATACGACTAATTCACCCCTCCACTTT.

The V gene is TRBV7-2, the J gene TRBJ1-4; TRBD1 might be the D (6 bases). CDR1 is SGHTA and CDR2 is FQGNSA in the germline V gene. The CDR3 runs to 15 residues. With 5 bases removed from V and 2 bases from J, the gap between germline ends came to 12 bases. In DNA form, the CDR3 reads TGTGCCAGCAGCGTCGACAGGTGGACTAATGAAAAACTGTTTTTT. This translates into CASSVDRWTNEKLFF.